A single sample is the source of the 12 T cell receptor beta chains below, sequenced in a study of blood T cell repertoires in COVID-19. Sequencing used immunoSEQ multiplex PCR; TCRdb keeps in-frame clones, though not all of them. In the table there are more than 65,000 clones, over 65% of which are singletons. The sequencing sample was made of peripheral blood. The receptors were gathered from a woman between 65 and 79 years old with acute or convalescent COVID-19.

This clone was found a few times. This chain links TRBV2 with TRBJ1-1; weak D call: TRBD1 (5 bases). Deletions cut 5 bases from V and 0 bases from J, with 16 bases between. Germline V gives CDR1 SNHLY, CDR2 FYNNEI. The CDR3 has 16 residues. The CDR3 loop is CASSSPLGVVNTEAFF. DNA for the CDR3: TGTGCCAGCAGTTCCCCCCTAGGGGTGGTGAACACTGAAGCTTTCTTT.

This chain connects TRBV30 to TRBJ1-3; 7 bases are shared with TRBD1. This CDR3 has 17 residues. The germline gives CDR1 GTSNPN, CDR2 SVGIG (reference sequence). Losses at the gene ends were 3 bases for V and 4 bases for J; bases not matched to a gene: 15. The CDR3 DNA sequence: TGTGCCTGGAGCTTTCGCCTGGGCAGGGGGGCGGGAAACACCATATATTTT. Translating it yields CAWSFRLGRGAGNTIYF.

V is TRBV7-8 and J is TRBJ1-5, with TRBD1 matching over 7 bases. Germline CDR1 reads SGHVS; CDR2 reads FQNEAQ. This CDR3 spans 16 amino acids. J was trimmed by 10 bases and V by 1 base; bases with no gene match: 13. In DNA form, the CDR3 reads TGTGCCAGCAGCTTAGACAGGGGTGGGACCCAGACACCCCAGCATTTT. Translation: CASSLDRGGTQTPQHF.

The chain joins TRBV19 to TRBJ1-2; 7 bases are a match to TRBD1. CDR3 length equals 15 residues. V dropped 6 bases and J dropped 8; count of bases not matched to a gene: 15. The germline V gene encodes CDR1 LNHDA and CDR2 SQIVND (reference sequence). The CDR3 coding sequence is TGTGCCAGTAGCCGTACCGGGACAGCTATGAACGGCTACACCTTC. It yields the protein CASSRTGTAMNGYTF.

This clone occurred once. The chain carries TRBV5-5 and TRBJ1-2, with TRBD1 as a possible D gene (5 bases). This CDR3 has 13 residues. Between the trimmed V and J ends, which lost 0 bases and 5 bases, there was a span of 8 bases. Germline values: CDR1 SGHKS, CDR2 YYEKEE (reference sequence). Written as DNA, the CDR3 is TGTGCCAGCAGCTTGGAGCCAGGGTATGGCTACACCTTC. Amino acid sequence: CASSLEPGYGYTF. The complete variable domain, with remaining parts taken from reference TRBV5-5 and TRBJ1-2, reads DAGVTQSPTHLIKTRGQQVTLRCSPISGHKSVSWYQQVLGQGPQFIFQYYEKEERGRGNFPDRFSARQFPNYSSELNVNALLLGDSALYLCASSLEPGYGYTFGSGTRLTVV.

This clone was seen a handful of times. The chain employs TRBV24-1 and TRBJ2-1; D might be TRBD1 (6 bases). CDR3 length equals 15 residues. V lost 6 bases and J lost 1, with 12 bases in between. Per the germline V gene, CDR1 is KGHDR and CDR2 is SFDVKD. The CDR3 region has the DNA TGTGCCACCAGTTCAGACAGGCCATCCTACAATGAGCAGTTCTTC. It codes for CATSSDRPSYNEQFF.

This clone came up once. The chain uses TRBV28 and TRBJ1-1; TRBD1 matches 10 bases. Germline CDR1 is MDHEN and CDR2 is SYDVKM. Germline trimming cut 3 bases from V and 3 bases from J; bases unmatched to any gene: 4. CDR3 size: 15 residues. CDR3 DNA sequence: TGTGCCAGCAGTTTCCCCGGGACAGGGGACACTGAAGCTTTCTTT. It translates to CASSFPGTGDTEAFF.

The CDR3 nucleotides are TGTGCCAGCAGCTTGGGGGACAGACTTTCGGGGACGCAGTATTTT. Protein product: CASSLGDRLSGTQYF. The V gene is TRBV5-4, the J gene TRBJ2-3; 7 bases match TRBD1. V gave up 0 bases and J gave up 9 bases; unmatched junction bases: 10. In germline, CDR1 is SGHNT, CDR2 YYREEE (reference sequence). This CDR3 contains 15 residues.

This rearrangement joins TRBV6-6 to TRBJ1-1; 8 bases agree with TRBD1. V lost 6 bases and J lost 4; bases outside the gene matches: 4. The CDR3 loop spans 13 amino acids. Per germline, CDR1 MNHNY and CDR2 SVGAGI (reference sequence). DNA of the CDR3: TGTGCCAGCAGCCAGGGGGCGGGCACTGAAGCTTTCTTT. It translates to CASSQGAGTEAFF.

CDR3 loop: CASRPTQLNSPLHF. The CDR3 DNA is TGTGCCAGCAGGCCGACACAGCTAAATTCACCCCTCCACTTT. The V gene is TRBV27, the J gene TRBJ1-6; D remains ambiguous. The germline gives CDR1 MNHEY, CDR2 SMNVEV (reference sequence). V lost 6 bases and J 7 bases, leaving 13 bases between the germline ends. This CDR3 has 14 residues.

V usage is TRBV3-1 (or the pseudogene TRBV3-2) and J usage is TRBJ1-2; D not resolved. V was pared by 3 bases and J by 2 bases, with 7 bases between. Germline values: CDR1 LGHDT, CDR2 YNNKEL (reference sequence). This CDR3 is 13 amino acids long. The CDR3 here is CASSQLLNYGYTF. CDR3 coding DNA: TGTGCCAGCAGCCAGTTACTAAACTATGGCTACACCTTC.

Comments on this clone: One junction end disagrees with the germline gene, perhaps due to a read error. The rearrangement uses TRBV15 and TRBJ1-4, with D perhaps TRBD1 (6 bases). Germline CDR1 and CDR2: LNHNV and YYDKDF (reference sequence). There are 12 residues in the CDR3. The CDR3 loop reads CATSRDPTGLIF. DNA for the CDR3: TGTGCCACCAGCAGGGACCCGACAGGTCTGATTTTT. Full variable domain (remainder filled in from reference TRBV15 and TRBJ1-4): DAMVIQNPRYQVTQFGKPVTLSCSQTLNHNVMYWYQQKSSQAPKLLFHYYDKDFNNEADTPDNFQSRRPNTSFCFLDIRSPGLGDTAMYLCATSRDPTGLIFGSGTQLSVL.